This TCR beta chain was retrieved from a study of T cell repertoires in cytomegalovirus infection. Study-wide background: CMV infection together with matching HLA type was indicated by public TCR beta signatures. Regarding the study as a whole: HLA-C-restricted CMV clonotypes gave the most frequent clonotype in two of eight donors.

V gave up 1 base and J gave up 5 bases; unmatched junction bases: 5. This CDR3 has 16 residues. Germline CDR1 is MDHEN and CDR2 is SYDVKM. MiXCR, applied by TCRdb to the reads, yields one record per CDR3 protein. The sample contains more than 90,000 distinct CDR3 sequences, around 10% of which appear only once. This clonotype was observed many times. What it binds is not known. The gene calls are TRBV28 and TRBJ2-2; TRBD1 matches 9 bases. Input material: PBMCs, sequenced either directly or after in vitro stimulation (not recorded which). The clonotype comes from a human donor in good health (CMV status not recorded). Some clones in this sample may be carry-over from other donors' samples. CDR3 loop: CASSLLDRGVTGELFF. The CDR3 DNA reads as TGTGCCAGCAGTTTATTGGACAGGGGTGTTACCGGGGAGCTGTTTTTT.